The 27 T cell receptor beta chains below all came from one sample that was sequenced in a study of cytomegalovirus exposure and HLA in healthy donors. Primers included in the PCR were 60 Vbeta and 13 Jbeta primers. Clones were sequenced by immunoSEQ multiplex PCR, and TCRdb holds only the in-frame ones, with some missing. The data contain more than 75,000 clones, about nine tenths of them singletons. Sequencing used PBMCs. The receptors come from a young man in good health and CMV-seronegative.

The chain links TRBV11-1 to TRBJ2-7; D uncertain. This CDR3 contains 15 residues. Germline lookup yields CDR1 SGHAT and CDR2 FQDESV (reference sequence). Between the trimmed V and J ends, which lost 5 bases and 2 bases, there was a span of 16 bases. The CDR3 nucleotides are TGTGCCAGCAGCCGAATACCAATAGTAGCCTACGAGCAGTACTTC. It encodes CASSRIPIVAYEQYF.

The rearrangement uses TRBV18 and TRBJ2-2, with D perhaps matching TRBD1 (5 bases). The germline gives CDR1 KGHSH, CDR2 LQKENI. This CDR3 is built from 13 residues. The ends were cut back, 1 base at V and 5 bases at J, with 5 bases in the middle. The CDR3 DNA reads as TGTGCCAGCTCACCACAGGGGACCGGGGAGCTGTTTTTT. Translation: CASSPQGTGELFF.

This sequence joins TRBV5-1 and TRBJ1-1, with 8 bases fitting TRBD1. Germline trimming cut 3 bases from V and 1 base from J; bases unmatched to any gene: 17. The CDR3 runs to 19 residues. Germline lookup yields CDR1 SGHRS and CDR2 YFSETQ. CDR3 bases: TGCGCCAGCAGCTCATACCCCGGGACAGGCGCCGTATGGAACACTGAAGCTTTCTTT. Its translation: CASSSYPGTGAVWNTEAFF.

This clone was seen more than once but under ten times. The DNA of the CDR3 is TGTGCCAGCAGTGACAGGGGGCTGGGAAACACTGAAGCTTTCTTT. Amino acid sequence: CASSDRGLGNTEAFF. The V gene is TRBV6-1, the J gene TRBJ1-1; 8 nucleotides line up with TRBD1. Trimming at V came to 3 bases and at J to 2 bases, leaving 5 bases not matched to a gene. The CDR3 runs to 15 residues. Per germline, CDR1 MNHNS and CDR2 SASEGT.

The J gene is TRBJ1-1, the V gene TRBV10-3; a weak D match, TRBD1 (5 bases). This CDR3 has 14 amino acids. Trimming removed 2 bases at V and 5 bases at J, with 12 bases between. In germline, CDR1 is ENHRY, CDR2 SYGVKD. As DNA, the CDR3 is TGTGCCATCAGTGAGAGGGAGGGGATAACTGAAGCTTTCTTT. Translation gives CAISEREGITEAFF.

V and J are TRBV30 and TRBJ1-6, with unresolved D. The CDR3 consists of 13 residues. The V and J ends lost 3 bases and 9 bases respectively, with 12 bases between them. Germline V gene data show CDR1 as GTSNPN and CDR2 as SVGIG (reference sequence). The CDR3 loop is CAWRLGEGSPLHF. The CDR3 DNA reads TGTGCCTGGAGGTTGGGCGAAGGTTCACCCCTCCACTTT.

Here the CDR3 reads CASSLSGRGNEQFF. The CDR3 bases are TGTGCCAGCAGCTTAAGCGGGAGGGGCAATGAGCAGTTCTTC. The V gene is TRBV11-2, the J gene TRBJ2-1; TRBD2 aligns across 10 bases. The germline V gene has CDR1 SGHAT and CDR2 FQNNGV. The CDR3 covers 14 residues. Germline trimming cut 2 bases from V and 6 bases from J; bases unmatched to any gene: 1.

The rearrangement uses TRBV12-5 and TRBJ2-7; TRBD1 matches 7 bases. This CDR3 has 15 amino acids. V lost 0 bases, J lost 7 bases, and 9 bases stayed unmatched. Germline V lookup: CDR1 LGHNT, CDR2 FRNRAP. The CDR3 loop reads CASGLVSRGSREQYF. In nucleotides, the CDR3 is TGTGCTAGTGGTTTGGTTTCCAGGGGGAGCAGAGAGCAGTACTTC.

CDR3 coding DNA: TGTGCCAGCAGCCAGACAGGGAATTCTAATGAAAAACTGTTTTTT. Protein product: CASSQTGNSNEKLFF. The chain employs TRBV7-9 and TRBJ1-4; the match to TRBD1 covers 7 bases. V lost 5 bases to trimming and J lost 3 bases; unmatched junction nucleotides: 6. CDR1 and CDR2 (germline): SEHNR, FQNEAQ (reference sequence). The CDR3 extends over 15 amino acids.

The chain combines TRBV7-9 with TRBJ2-3, with TRBD2 matching over 9 bases. CDR1 and CDR2 from the germline V gene are SEHNR and FQNEAQ (reference sequence). The CDR3 is 16 amino acids. V was pared by 2 bases and J by 2 bases, with 5 bases of the junction left unmatched. For the CDR3, the DNA is TGTGCCAGCAGCTTACGGCCTAGCGGGACCACAGATACGCAGTATTTT. It yields the protein CASSLRPSGTTDTQYF.

This rearrangement joins TRBV6-4 to TRBJ1-1; D gene uncertain. The CDR3 length is 14 residues. V lost 5 bases and J lost 1, with 11 bases in between. The germline V gene has CDR1 MRHNA and CDR2 SNTAGT. The CDR3 here is CASSYMAGNTEAFF. CDR3 nucleotide sequence: TGTGCCAGCAGTTACATGGCTGGGAACACTGAAGCTTTCTTT.

The CDR3 nucleotides read TGTGCCAGCAGCTTAGCGGTAGCGGGAGTATCCGAGCAGTACTTC. It translates to CASSLAVAGVSEQYF. The J gene is TRBJ2-7, the V gene TRBV7-8; TRBD2 agrees at 9 bases. Per germline, CDR1 SGHVS and CDR2 FQNEAQ. The junction had 6 bases not matched to a gene; V was cut back by 0 bases and J by 6 bases. The CDR3 has 15 residues. The whole variable domain, remainder taken from reference TRBV7-8 and TRBJ2-7, is GAGVSQSPRYKVAKRGQDVALRCDPISGHVSLFWYQQALGQGPEFLTYFQNEAQLDKSGLPSDRFFAERPEGSVSTLKIQRTQQEDSAVYLCASSLAVAGVSEQYFGPGTRLTVT.

V usage is TRBV4-3 and J usage is TRBJ2-1, with TRBD1 matching 11 bases. The CDR3 runs to 19 residues. V lost 1 base to trimming and J lost 0 bases; unmatched junction nucleotides: 8. CDR1 and CDR2 (germline): LGHNA, YSLEER. This chain's CDR3 is CASSQGWTGGSISYNEQFF. The CDR3 nucleotides are TGCGCCAGCAGCCAAGGGTGGACAGGGGGCTCGATCTCCTACAATGAGCAGTTCTTC.

The V gene is TRBV4-2, the J gene TRBJ1-3; tentative D call: TRBD1 (5 bases). The CDR3 length is 14 residues. From germline, CDR1 is LGHNA and CDR2 YNFKEQ. The germline V and J ends were trimmed by 3 bases and 8 bases, with 14 bases remaining between them. The DNA of the CDR3 is TGTGCCAGCAGCCAGGGGGACTCACGGGACACCATATATTTT. Its protein is CASSQGDSRDTIYF.

The chain recombines TRBV18 with TRBJ2-1; TRBD1 matches at 7 bases. The CDR3 is 13 residues long. V gave up 3 bases and J gave up 7 bases; unmatched junction bases: 3. Germline V CDR1 and CDR2: KGHSH, LQKENI. CDR3 region: CASSPDRENEQFF. In DNA form, the CDR3 reads TGTGCCAGCTCACCTGACAGGGAAAATGAGCAGTTCTTC.

The V and J genes are TRBV4-1 and TRBJ2-7; 9 nucleotides match TRBD2. In germline, CDR1 is MGHRA, CDR2 YSYEKL. The CDR3 consists of 19 residues. The V gene end was trimmed by 1 base and the J gene end by 6 bases; junction bases not matched to a gene: 19. The CDR3 DNA sequence: TGCGCCAGCAGCCAAGTCCGTTTTAGCGGGAGTGCTATCGGGAGCGAGCAGTACTTC. Its translation: CASSQVRFSGSAIGSEQYF.

The rearrangement uses TRBV19 and TRBJ2-1; D remains unclear. Germline V gene data show CDR1 as LNHDA and CDR2 as SQIVND (reference sequence). The CDR3 sequence is 15 residues long. Trimming shortened V by 3 bases and J by 3 bases, and 12 bases separated the two germline ends. The CDR3 bases are TGTGCCAGTAGTATGGGTGTGGGCCTCTACAATGAGCAGTTCTTC. As protein: CASSMGVGLYNEQFF.

The chain employs TRBV21-1 and TRBJ1-3. TRBV21-1 is assigned pseudogene status. This CDR3 has 13 residues. The CDR3 region has the DNA TGTGCCAGCACCGGGGGCTCTGGAAACACCATATATTTT. The encoded protein is CASTGGSGNTIYF.

This clone was recorded only once. This chain uses TRBV7-9 with TRBJ2-1, with a weak D call TRBD1 (5 bases). V was shortened by 5 bases and J by 7 bases, with 24 bases between the two germline ends. The germline CDR1 and CDR2 sequences are SEHNR and FQNEAQ (reference sequence). This CDR3 spans 17 amino acids. The CDR3 region is CASSTRSGKTAFNEQFF. The DNA of the CDR3 is TGTGCCAGCAGCACGCGTTCAGGGAAGACCGCCTTTAATGAGCAGTTCTTC. Combining the CDR3 with reference TRBV7-9 and TRBJ2-1 gives the whole variable domain DTGVSQNPRHKITKRGQNVTFRCDPISEHNRLYWYRQTLGQGPEFLTYFQNEAQLEKSRLLSDRFSAERPKGSFSTLEIQRTEQGDSAMYLCASSTRSGKTAFNEQFFGPGTRLTVL.

This clone was counted only a few times. The J gene is TRBJ2-7, the V gene TRBV7-8, with D unclear. Trimming cost V 3 bases and J 2 bases, with 8 bases left between them. This CDR3 spans 13 amino acids. Per germline, CDR1 SGHVS and CDR2 FQNEAQ. CDR3 loop: CASSFGGPYEQYF. CDR3 bases: TGTGCCAGCAGCTTCGGCGGTCCCTACGAGCAGTACTTC.

This chain joins TRBV28 and TRBJ1-5; 8 bases match TRBD1. V dropped 5 bases and J dropped 4; count of bases not matched to a gene: 7. CDR1 MDHEN and CDR2 SYDVKM come from the germline V gene. The CDR3 has 15 amino acids. This CDR3 reads CASSPRQGANQPQHF. The DNA for the CDR3 is TGTGCCAGCAGTCCTAGGCAGGGGGCTAATCAGCCCCAGCATTTT. Full variable domain (remainder filled in from reference TRBV28 and TRBJ1-5): DVKVTQSSRYLVKRTGEKVFLECVQDMDHENMFWYRQDPGLGLRLIYFSYDVKMKEKGDIPEGYSVSREKKERFSLILESASTNQTSMYLCASSPRQGANQPQHFGDGTRLSIL.

Comments on this clone: Germline and junction disagree at one end, which may indicate a read error. The chain uses TRBV7-7 and TRBJ2-2, with D perhaps matching TRBD1 (6 bases). The CDR3 is 21 amino acids. Germline loops: CDR1 SSHAT, CDR2 FNYEAQ (reference sequence). The CDR3 here is CASSPHLAGRSDRRNTGELFF. CDR3 nucleotide sequence: TGTGCTAGCAGCCCTCACCTCGCCGGGCGCTCTGACAGGAGGAACACCGGGGAGCTGTTTTTT. Full variable domain (remainder filled in from reference TRBV7-7 and TRBJ2-2): GAGVSQSPRYKVTKRGQDVTLRCDPISSHATLYWYQQALGQGPEFLTYFNYEAQPDKSGLPSDRFSAERPEGSISTLTIQRTEQRDSAMYRCASSPHLAGRSDRRNTGELFFGEGSRLTVL.

This chain connects TRBV28 to TRBJ2-7; D not resolved. Germline V gene lookup returns CDR1 MDHEN and CDR2 SYDVKM. V was shortened by 5 bases and J by 2 bases, with 13 bases between the two germline ends. The CDR3 totals 14 residues. The CDR3 nucleotides are TGTGCCAGCAGTCCCGAGGTAGCTACCTACGAGCAGTACTTC. This translates into CASSPEVATYEQYF.

This chain joins TRBV7-3 and TRBJ2-1; D remains unclear. CDR1 and CDR2 (germline): SGHTA, FQGTGA. The CDR3 sequence is 16 residues long. Trimming removed 3 bases at V and 4 bases at J, with 16 bases between. The CDR3 region has the DNA TGTGCCAGCAGCTTCAATCAGGCAGCCCTTTACAATGAGCAGTTCTTC. It specifies CASSFNQAALYNEQFF.

The chain carries TRBV7-3 and TRBJ2-1; TRBD1 matches at 7 bases. The V gene's germline CDR1 is SGHTA and CDR2 FQGTGA. With 5 bases clipped from V and 1 base from J, the junction kept 5 bases outside the gene matches. The CDR3 sequence is 15 residues long. CDR3 coding DNA: TGTGCCAGCAGCCCGAGGGACAGTTCCTACAATGAGCAGTTCTTC. It encodes CASSPRDSSYNEQFF.

This clone appeared a few times. The CDR3 DNA reads TGTGCCTGGAGCTGGGGGACACCCTACGAGCAGTACTTC. Its protein product is CAWSWGTPYEQYF. The rearrangement links TRBV30 to TRBJ2-7; D is possibly TRBD1 (6 bases). Germline V gene lookup returns CDR1 GTSNPN and CDR2 SVGIG (reference sequence). CDR3 length: 13 residues. The V gene lost 3 bases and the J gene lost 2 bases, with 11 bases spanning the gap.

The chain uses TRBV5-1 and TRBJ2-3; D unclear. This CDR3 has 16 residues. Trimming stripped 2 bases from V and 3 bases from J, with 16 bases between. CDR1 is SGHRS and CDR2 is YFSETQ in the germline V gene. The CDR3 spells CASSFLGRVPTDTQYF. CDR3 bases: TGCGCCAGCAGCTTTCTAGGCCGAGTCCCAACAGATACGCAGTATTTT.